This entry lists 26 T cell receptor beta chains sequenced from one sample in a study of blood T cell repertoires in COVID-19. Some clones are missing from TCRdb's copy, which holds only in-frame ones; the method was immunoSEQ multiplex PCR. The sample lists about 300,000 clones; approximately 82% were seen once. Material for sequencing was peripheral blood. The receptor set was obtained from a woman in her forties or fifties with acute or convalescent COVID-19.

This CDR3 is CASSIHSGGAPPTDTQYF. DNA of the CDR3: TGTGCCAGCAGCATCCATAGCGGGGGGGCACCGCCCACAGATACGCAGTATTTT. The chain joins TRBV7-2 to TRBJ2-3, with 11 positions matching TRBD2. CDR1 SGHTA and CDR2 FQGNSA come from the germline V gene. This CDR3 spans 18 amino acids. With 5 bases clipped from V and 2 bases from J, the junction kept 12 bases outside the gene matches. Variable domain in full (rest from reference TRBV7-2 and TRBJ2-3): GAGVSQSPSNKVTEKGKDVELRCDPISGHTALYWYRQSLGQGLEFLIYFQGNSAPDKSGLPSDRFSAERTGGSVSTLTIQRTQQEDSAVYLCASSIHSGGAPPTDTQYFGPGTRLTVL.

The chain is built from TRBV6-5 and TRBJ1-2, with D possibly matching TRBD1 (6 bases). V was trimmed by 6 bases and J by 3 bases, leaving 17 bases between them. Germline lookup yields CDR1 MNHEY and CDR2 SVGAGI. The CDR3 sequence is 15 residues long. The CDR3 region is CASRPGGGEHYGYTF. The CDR3, as DNA: TGTGCCAGCAGACCCGGGGGGGGCGAACACTATGGCTACACCTTC.

The chain has TRBV28 and TRBJ1-3; 10 nucleotides match TRBD1. Germline V gene data show CDR1 as MDHEN and CDR2 as SYDVKM. This CDR3 spans 16 amino acids. J gave up 8 bases and V 7 bases, and 14 bases lay outside the gene matches. CDR3 in DNA: TGTGCCAGCAACCGGGTACCGGGACAGGGGAGGGACACCATATATTTT. This codes for CASNRVPGQGRDTIYF.

Concerning this clone itself: Other DNA sequences in the same sample also yield this CDR3. The genes are TRBV24-1 and TRBJ2-3; D is possibly TRBD2 (5 bases). The V end was cut by 7 bases, the J end by 5 bases, with 9 bases between. Germline loops: CDR1 KGHDR, CDR2 SFDVKD. This CDR3 region has 12 residues. The CDR3 DNA reads as TGTGCCACCAGGGGCGCGGGAGATACGCAGTATTTT. Its translation: CATRGAGDTQYF.

V is TRBV12-3 or TRBV12-4 and J is TRBJ1-1, with TRBD1 identical over 8 bases. The CDR3 extends over 12 amino acids. J gave up 5 bases and V 7 bases, and 3 bases lay outside the gene matches. CDR3 bases: TGTGCCAGCATCACAGGGGGTACTGAAGCTTTCTTT. Translating it yields CASITGGTEAFF.

The CDR3 is CATSDGQDSGNTIYF. The CDR3 DNA is TGTGCCACCAGTGATGGACAGGACTCTGGAAACACCATATATTTT. The rearrangement joins TRBV24-1 to TRBJ1-3; 7 bases match TRBD1. V shed 3 bases and J 0 bases; nucleotides not matched to a gene: 1. CDR3 length: 15 residues. CDR1 and CDR2 from the germline V gene are KGHDR and SFDVKD.

The genes are TRBV10-2 and TRBJ2-7; 9 nucleotides align to TRBD2. CDR1 is WSHSY and CDR2 is SAAADI in the germline V gene. V trimming: 3 bases; J trimming: 5 bases; junction bases outside the gene matches: 2. This CDR3 has 13 amino acids. For the CDR3, the DNA is TGCGCCAGCAGTGAAGCGGGGGGAAACGAGCAGTACGTC. It encodes CASSEAGGNEQYV.

A few counts support this clone. Here the CDR3 DNA reads TGCGCCAGCAATTGGGACAGGGTAGACAATGAGCAGTTCTTC. It codes for CASNWDRVDNEQFF. V usage is TRBV5-1 and J usage is TRBJ2-1; 9 bases agree with TRBD1. The CDR3 length is 14 residues. J was trimmed by 5 bases and V by 6 bases; bases with no gene match: 6. The germline V gene has CDR1 SGHRS and CDR2 YFSETQ.

This rearrangement joins TRBV5-4 to TRBJ2-7, with 7 bases identical to TRBD2. J gave up 4 bases and V 3 bases, and 10 bases lay outside the gene matches. CDR1 and CDR2 (germline): SGHNT, YYREEE (reference sequence). The CDR3 runs 15 residues. The CDR3 nucleotides read TGTGCCAGCAGCTCCCCAGCGGGAATGACATACGAGCAGTACTTC. It yields the protein CASSSPAGMTYEQYF.

The chain is built from TRBV5-1 and TRBJ1-4; D unclear. CDR1 SGHRS and CDR2 YFSETQ come from the germline V gene. V was cut by 0 bases and J by 4 bases, with 10 bases left in between. CDR3 length equals 15 residues. DNA for the CDR3: TGCGCCAGCAGCTTGGGGCTCAGAATTAATGAAAAACTGTTTTTT. Translation gives CASSLGLRINEKLFF.

The CDR3 spells CASSLRGDNSNQPQHF. Here the CDR3 DNA reads TGTGCCAGCAGTTTGAGAGGAGATAATAGCAATCAGCCCCAGCATTTT. This sequence joins TRBV27 and TRBJ1-5; unclear D gene. Germline V gene data show CDR1 as MNHEY and CDR2 as SMNVEV (reference sequence). There are 16 residues in the CDR3. V lost 3 bases, J lost 0 bases, and 12 bases lay in between.

This clone has only one observation. This chain uses TRBV30 with TRBJ1-1, with a tentative D call TRBD1 (5 bases). This CDR3 has 13 residues. V was shortened by 3 bases and J by 4 bases, with 12 bases between the two germline ends. Germline V gene data show CDR1 as GTSNPN and CDR2 as SVGIG (reference sequence). CDR3 protein: CAWSLQASTEAFF. The CDR3 DNA sequence: TGTGCCTGGAGCTTACAGGCTAGCACTGAAGCTTTCTTT.

The gene calls are TRBV10-2 and TRBJ2-7; TRBD1 agrees at 7 bases. Trimming took 0 bases from V and 6 from J; bases not matched to a gene: 5. Germline V gene data show CDR1 as WSHSY and CDR2 as SAAADI. This CDR3 is built from 14 residues. In nucleotides, the CDR3 is TGCGCCAGCAGTGAGTCGGACAGGCGTTCCGAGCAGTACGTC. It codes for CASSESDRRSEQYV.

The rearrangement joins TRBV20-1 to TRBJ2-3; 7 nucleotides line up with TRBD2. The CDR3 has 10 amino acids. V lost 6 bases to trimming and J lost 9 bases; unmatched junction nucleotides: 3. The germline V gene has CDR1 DFQATT and CDR2 SNEGSKA (reference sequence). Here the CDR3 reads CSASGETQYF. CDR3 sequence (DNA): TGCAGTGCCAGCGGGGAGACGCAGTATTTT.

The V gene is TRBV5-6, the J gene TRBJ2-3, with 10 bases that match TRBD2. Germline V gives CDR1 SGHDT, CDR2 YYEEEE. The CDR3 contains 14 residues. V trimming: 4 bases; J trimming: 6 bases; junction bases outside the gene matches: 5. The chain's CDR3 is CASSLIAGGDTQYF. The CDR3 DNA sequence: TGTGCCAGCAGCCTAATAGCGGGGGGCGATACGCAGTATTTT.

This chain connects TRBV30 to TRBJ1-1, with TRBD1 identical over 7 bases. J was trimmed by 11 bases and V by 7 bases; bases with no gene match: 16. CDR3 length: 13 residues. From germline, CDR1 is GTSNPN and CDR2 SVGIG (reference sequence). This CDR3 is CASRQGLLGRAFF. CDR3 DNA: TGTGCCTCACGACAGGGCCTCTTGGGACGGGCTTTCTTT.

This chain connects TRBV6-5 to TRBJ1-3; 8 nucleotides agree with TRBD1. Per the germline V gene, CDR1 is MNHEY and CDR2 is SVGAGI. V shed 6 bases, J shed 6 bases, and the junction held 4 bases outside the gene matches. This CDR3 is built from 13 residues. CDR3 DNA: TGTGCCAGCAGAGGACAGGGAATAAACACCATATATTTT. It encodes CASRGQGINTIYF.

V usage is TRBV5-4 and J usage is TRBJ2-2; no clear D. Deletions cut 2 bases from V and 5 bases from J, with 13 bases between. The CDR3 loop spans 15 amino acids. CDR1 and CDR2 (germline): SGHNT, YYREEE (reference sequence). The CDR3 protein is CASSFSEILTGELFF. The CDR3 bases are TGTGCCAGCAGCTTTTCGGAGATTTTGACCGGGGAGCTGTTTTTT.

This clone was recorded only once. The chain uses TRBV12-5 and TRBJ2-7; the D gene is possibly TRBD2 (5 bases). The CDR3 extends over 16 amino acids. Trimming took off 5 bases at V and 0 bases at J, with 17 bases between the two ends. CDR1 and CDR2 from the germline V gene are LGHNT and FRNRAP. CDR3 in amino acids: CASGPSPGGFSYEQYF. CDR3 in DNA: TGTGCTAGTGGTCCCAGCCCGGGCGGGTTCTCCTACGAGCAGTACTTC.

V usage is TRBV19 and J usage is TRBJ1-5, with D possibly TRBD1 on 5 matching bases. Germline V gene data show CDR1 as LNHDA and CDR2 as SQIVND (reference sequence). The CDR3 spans 13 residues. With 3 bases removed from V and 9 bases from J, the gap between germline ends came to 12 bases. The CDR3 is CASSMGGDPPQHF. CDR3 nucleotide sequence: TGTGCCAGTAGTATGGGGGGTGACCCGCCCCAGCATTTT.

This chain uses TRBV6-2 or TRBV6-3 with TRBJ2-7; TRBD1 matches 9 bases. CDR1 is MNHEY and CDR2 is SVGEGT in the germline V gene. With 6 bases clipped from V and 0 bases from J, the junction kept 6 bases outside the gene matches. The CDR3 consists of 15 residues. CDR3 amino acids: CASSPGTGISYEQYF. CDR3 DNA: TGTGCCAGCAGCCCCGGGACAGGGATCTCCTACGAGCAGTACTTC.

The chain uses TRBV7-9 and TRBJ2-7; a weak D match, TRBD2 (6 bases). The CDR3 runs to 18 residues. The germline V gene has CDR1 SEHNR and CDR2 FQNEAQ (reference sequence). The V end lost 1 base, the J end lost 3 bases, and 22 bases lay between the germline ends. In nucleotides, the CDR3 is TGTGCCAGCAGCTTAGATAGCGGTCTACGAACAGTCTACTACGAGCAGTACTTC. Translated: CASSLDSGLRTVYYEQYF.

This chain uses TRBV15 with TRBJ1-2; 7 bases are a match to TRBD1. This CDR3 contains 15 residues. With 5 bases clipped from V and 4 bases from J, the junction kept 10 bases outside the gene matches. Germline CDR1 is LNHNV and CDR2 is YYDKDF (reference sequence). In DNA, the CDR3 is TGTGCCACCAGCGAGTCGAGGGGACAGACCTATGGCTACACCTTC. Its translation: CATSESRGQTYGYTF.

The chain carries TRBV19 and TRBJ2-1; 13 bases are a match to TRBD2. This CDR3 has 16 residues. V trimming: 7 bases; J trimming: 8 bases; junction bases outside the gene matches: 11. Per germline, CDR1 LNHDA and CDR2 SQIVND (reference sequence). This chain's CDR3 is CASTTPRTSGSDEQFF. CDR3 in DNA: TGTGCCAGTACCACGCCCCGGACTAGCGGGAGTGATGAGCAGTTCTTC.

This chain uses TRBV19 with TRBJ1-2; 8 nucleotides agree with TRBD1. With V trimmed by 5 bases and J by 8 bases, 7 bases remained unmatched. Germline CDR1 and CDR2: LNHDA and SQIVND (reference sequence). The CDR3 has 13 residues. This chain's CDR3 is CASSQSDREGYTF. CDR3 nucleotide sequence: TGTGCCAGTAGTCAGTCGGACAGGGAAGGCTACACCTTC.

The chain is built from TRBV30 and TRBJ1-2; the D is unclear. Trimming cost V 2 bases and J 6 bases, with 10 bases left between them. Germline V gives CDR1 GTSNPN, CDR2 SVGIG (reference sequence). This CDR3 comprises 12 residues. The CDR3 sequence is CAWSLPPDGYTF. The CDR3 DNA sequence: TGTGCCTGGAGTCTCCCCCCCGATGGCTACACCTTC.